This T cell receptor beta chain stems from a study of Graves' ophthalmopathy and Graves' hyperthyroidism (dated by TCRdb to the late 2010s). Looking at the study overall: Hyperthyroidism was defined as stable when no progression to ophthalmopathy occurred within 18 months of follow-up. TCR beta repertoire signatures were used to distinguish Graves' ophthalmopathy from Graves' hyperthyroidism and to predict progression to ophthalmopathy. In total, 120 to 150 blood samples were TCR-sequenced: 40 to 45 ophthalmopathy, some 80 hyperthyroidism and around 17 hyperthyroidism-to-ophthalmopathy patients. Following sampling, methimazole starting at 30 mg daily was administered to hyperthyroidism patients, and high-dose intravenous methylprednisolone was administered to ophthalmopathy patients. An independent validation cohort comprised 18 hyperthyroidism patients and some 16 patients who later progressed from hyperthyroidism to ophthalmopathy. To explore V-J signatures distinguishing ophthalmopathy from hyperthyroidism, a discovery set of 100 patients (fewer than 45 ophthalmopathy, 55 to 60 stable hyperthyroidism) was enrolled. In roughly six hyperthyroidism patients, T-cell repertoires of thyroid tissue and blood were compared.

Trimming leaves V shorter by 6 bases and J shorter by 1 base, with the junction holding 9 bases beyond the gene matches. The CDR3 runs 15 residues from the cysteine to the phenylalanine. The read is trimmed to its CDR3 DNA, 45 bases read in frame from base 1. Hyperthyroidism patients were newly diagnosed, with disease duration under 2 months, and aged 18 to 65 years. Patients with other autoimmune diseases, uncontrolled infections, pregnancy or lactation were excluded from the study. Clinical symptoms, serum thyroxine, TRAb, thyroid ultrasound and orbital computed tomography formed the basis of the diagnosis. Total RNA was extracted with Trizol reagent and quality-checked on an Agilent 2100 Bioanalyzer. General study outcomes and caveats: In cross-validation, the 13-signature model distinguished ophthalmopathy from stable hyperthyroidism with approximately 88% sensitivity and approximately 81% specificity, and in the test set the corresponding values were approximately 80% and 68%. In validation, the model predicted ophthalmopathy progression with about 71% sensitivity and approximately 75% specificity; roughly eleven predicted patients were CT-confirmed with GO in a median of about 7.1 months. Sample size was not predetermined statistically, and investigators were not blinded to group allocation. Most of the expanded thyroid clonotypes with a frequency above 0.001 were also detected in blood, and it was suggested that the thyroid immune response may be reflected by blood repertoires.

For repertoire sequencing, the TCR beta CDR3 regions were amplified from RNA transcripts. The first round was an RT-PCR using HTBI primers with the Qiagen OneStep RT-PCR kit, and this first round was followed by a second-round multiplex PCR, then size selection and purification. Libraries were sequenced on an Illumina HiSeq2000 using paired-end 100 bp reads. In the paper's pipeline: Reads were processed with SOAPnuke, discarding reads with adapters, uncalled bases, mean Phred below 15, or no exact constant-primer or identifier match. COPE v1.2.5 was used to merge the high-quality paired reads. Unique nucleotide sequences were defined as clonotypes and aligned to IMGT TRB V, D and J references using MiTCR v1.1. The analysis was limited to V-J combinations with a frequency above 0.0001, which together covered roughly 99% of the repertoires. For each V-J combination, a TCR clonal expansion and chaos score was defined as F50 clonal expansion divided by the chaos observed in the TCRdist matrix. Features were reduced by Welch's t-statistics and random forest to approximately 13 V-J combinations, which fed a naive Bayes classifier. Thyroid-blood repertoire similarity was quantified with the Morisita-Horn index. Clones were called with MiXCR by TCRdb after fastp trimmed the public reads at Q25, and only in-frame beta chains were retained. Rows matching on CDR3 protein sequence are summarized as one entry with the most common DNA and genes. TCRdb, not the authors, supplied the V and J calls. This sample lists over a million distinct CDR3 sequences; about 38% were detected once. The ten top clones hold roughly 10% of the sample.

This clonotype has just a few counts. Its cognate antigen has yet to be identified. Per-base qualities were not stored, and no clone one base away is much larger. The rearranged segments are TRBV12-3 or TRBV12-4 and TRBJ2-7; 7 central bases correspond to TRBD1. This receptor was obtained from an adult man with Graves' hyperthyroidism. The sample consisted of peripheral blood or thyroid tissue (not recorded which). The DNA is TGTGCCAGCAGCCCCTCCAAGACAGGGTCCTACGAGCAGTACTTC. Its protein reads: CASSPSKTGSYEQYF.